The TCR beta chain under discussion was sequenced for a study of blood T cell repertoires in COVID-19 (TCRdb year 2020). With regard to the full study: Samples covering the acute and convalescent phases of COVID-19 were provided by collaborators in the United States, Italy and Spain. The dataset comprised deeply sampled blood TCRbeta repertoires from subjects exposed to, actively infected with, or recovered from COVID-19. Samples came from the ongoing ImmuneRACE study (first 160 participants) plus 1,254 subjects from 6 global collaborators. Where available, HLA class I and class II types were taken from metadata supplied by the sample provider and were not determined by assay-based typing. The repertoires were made available in a free public database intended to serve as a resource for research on the immune response to SARS-CoV-2. The material from the prospective study consisted of cDNA or gDNA derived from T cells, B-cell-depleted T cells, or PBMCs. Sample metadata almost always included a de-identified subject ID, COVID-19 status, age in years and sex.

Beyond this particular receptor, the publication reports: The amount of clinical and demographic metadata varied by source and participant and was provided uncurated.

As regards this clone: This clone's antigen is unknown. Base qualities are not recorded, but no much larger clone differs from it by a single base.

At one collaborating source in Seattle, patients were enrolled during active infection and were followed longitudinally through the course of disease. Each collaborating institution followed its own protocols to collect whole blood in K2EDTA tubes. For TCRbeta analysis, collaborator samples were shipped as frozen whole blood, as isolated PBMCs, or as DNA extracted from either sample type. The immunoSEQ Assay, a bias-controlled multiplex PCR, was used to amplify TCRbeta CDR3 regions from genomic DNA. In the source study's methods: The number of nucleated cells in each sample was estimated by amplification of reference gene primers within the assay. Sequence reads were collapsed and filtered to measure the absolute abundance of every unique TCRbeta CDR3 rearrangement. For each sample, productive Simpson clonality was calculated by taking the square root of Simpson's diversity index across productive rearrangements. In its TCRdb copy, this immuneACCESS table keeps in-frame sequences only and misses some clones. Where compared with another copy, unresolved V genes explain less than half of these, and the others have no known cause. V, J and clone size were drawn from that table, and D and trimming were deduced from the DNA. This sample has 390,000 or so clones in its table, and 80% to 90% of those were observed once. The top ten constitute 8% to 13% of the sample.

Per the germline V gene, SGHTA is the CDR1 and FQGNSA is the CDR2. Including cysteine and phenylalanine, the CDR3 has 14 amino acids. CDR3 DNA only is kept here, 42 bases in frame from base 1. V is cut back by 5 bases and J by 9 bases, with 2 bases in the junction unmatched. This TCR derives from a woman aged 30 to 39 with COVID-19, enrolled during active disease. Rearrangement joined TRBV7-2 to TRBJ2-1; 15 bases in between match TRBD2. Material for sequencing was peripheral blood. The CDR3 reads CASSKGLAGGEQFF. In nucleotide form, the sequence is TGTGCCAGCAGCAAGGGACTAGCGGGAGGTGAGCAGTTCTTC.